This is a list of T cell receptor beta chains from one sample in a study of ipilimumab plus nivolumab after autologous stem cell transplantation. Some clones are missing from TCRdb's copy, which holds only in-frame ones; the method was immunoSEQ multiplex PCR. Of 12,000 or so clones detected, more than 60% appear once; the ten largest clones hold approximately 10%. The sample in question was PBMCs, obtained in a trial of ipilimumab plus nivolumab as post-transplant consolidation. These receptors were taken from a male donor with multiple myeloma. The CDR3 runs from the conserved cysteine through the conserved F or W. Fields, in order: J gene, V gene, D gene, clone size, CDR3 DNA, CDR3 protein. D genes are given only for firm matches. Size is stated for part of the rows, as once, few or many counts, or as a class when the clone is expanded.

TRBJ1-2	TRBV7-2	NA	NA	TGTGCCAGCAGCTTAGAGTCGTCGTTTTCAGGGGCGCCGGGTGGCTACACCTTC	CASSLESSFSGAPGGYTF
TRBJ2-1	TRBV6-7	NA	NA	TGTGCCAGCAGTTACTCGAGTACGGGGGACCCCTACAATGAGCAGTTCTTC	CASSYSSTGDPYNEQFF
TRBJ1-2	TRBV25-1	TRBD1	NA	TGTGCCAGCAGTGCTTCTACAGGGGGCACGGGCGGCTACACCTTC	CASSASTGGTGGYTF
TRBJ2-6	TRBV7-3	NA	once	TGTGCCAGCAGCCCAAACAGGGCTGGGGCCAACGTCCTGACTTTC	CASSPNRAGANVLTF
TRBJ1-1	TRBV28	NA	NA	TGTGCCAGCAGTTTAAGGGAGGTTCGCGCTGAAGCTTTCTTT	CASSLREVRAEAFF
TRBJ1-1	TRBV6-1	NA	NA	TGTGCCAGCGTTTTCGGTGCTCGGAACACTGAAGCTTTCTTT	CASVFGARNTEAFF
TRBJ1-1	TRBV10-1	NA	NA	TGCGCCAGCAGAGCACAGATTAACACTGAAGCTTTCTTT	CASRAQINTEAFF
TRBJ2-2	TRBV10-1	NA	once	TGCGCCAGCAGTGAAGCGATGAGAACAGCCAACACCGGGGAGCTGTTTTTT	CASSEAMRTANTGELFF
TRBJ2-3	TRBV6-6	TRBD1	NA	TGTGCCAGCAGTGGATCCGGGACAGGGGGAAGTACGCAGTATTTT	CASSGSGTGGSTQYF
TRBJ2-7	TRBV7-3	TRBD2	NA	TGTGCCAGCAGCCCGTCGCGAGCGGGGGCCGTCTACGAGCAGTACTTC	CASSPSRAGAVYEQYF
TRBJ2-3	TRBV6-5	TRBD2	few	TGTGCCAGTGCACCGGGACTAGCGTCAAATACGCAGTATTTT	CASAPGLASNTQYF
TRBJ1-4	TRBV15	TRBD1	NA	TGTGCCACCAGCAGAGGACTACAGGGGGCTGAAAAACTGTTTTTT	CATSRGLQGAEKLFF
TRBJ1-1	TRBV7-6	TRBD1	NA	TGTGCCAGCAGCCCCAGGGGAGCAGGGGGGACTGAAGCTTTCTTT	CASSPRGAGGTEAFF
TRBJ2-4	TRBV27	NA	NA	TGTGCCAGCAGTTTATCAACGGGATTGGCCAAAAACATTCAGTACTTC	CASSLSTGLAKNIQYF
TRBJ2-7	TRBV7-9	TRBD2	NA	TGTGCCAGCAGCTTAGGGTTTGGCGGGGGGGCCTACGAGCAGTACTTC	CASSLGFGGGAYEQYF
TRBJ2-7	TRBV30	NA	NA	TGTGCCTGGAGTCAGGGAGGCCCCTACGAGCAGTACTTC	CAWSQGGPYEQYF
TRBJ2-7	TRBV27	TRBD2	few	TGTGCCAGCAGTTTAACCACTAGCGGGGTGCCCGGTTACGAGCAGTACTTC	CASSLTTSGVPGYEQYF
TRBJ2-3	TRBV4-3	TRBD2	NA	TGCGCCAGCAGCCATGAGACTAGCGCTACGCAGTACTTT	CASSHETSATQYF
TRBJ2-3	TRBV30	NA	NA	TGTGCCTGGATCGGGGACCCAGCGTATACGCAGTATTTT	CAWIGDPAYTQYF
TRBJ1-2	TRBV5-8	NA	NA	TGTGCCAGCAGCTTGTACTCCCCCCTAACCTTC	CASSLYSPLTF
TRBJ1-2	TRBV11-1	TRBD1	NA	TGTGCCAGCAGCTTAATTCTTTACAGGGGTAACTATGGCTACACCTTC	CASSLILYRGNYGYTF
TRBJ2-5	TRBV6-9	NA	NA	TGTGCCAGCAGTGGAGGACCGGAGGGGACCCAGTACTTC	CASSGGPEGTQYF
TRBJ2-2	TRBV2	NA	few	TGTGCCAGCAGGAAGGAGCAGACGAACACCGGGGAGCTGTTTTTT	CASRKEQTNTGELFF
TRBJ2-5	TRBV7-2	NA	once	TGTGCCAGCAGCTTAAGGAGCCAAGAGACCCAGTACTTC	CASSLRSQETQYF
TRBJ2-3	TRBV7-3	TRBD2	NA	TGTGCCAGCAGCTTAACCGGTGGCGGGGGGCCACCGAGCACAGATACGCAGTATTTT	CASSLTGGGGPPSTDTQYF
TRBJ2-7	TRBV11-2	TRBD2	NA	TGTGCCAGCAGCCCGGGGGGCTACGAGCAGTACTTC	CASSPGGYEQYF
TRBJ1-1	TRBV28	NA	NA	TGTGCCAGCAGACACTACACCGCGGCAGACCGGACTGAAGCTTTCTTT	CASRHYTAADRTEAFF
TRBJ2-7	TRBV6-5	TRBD2	NA	TGTGCCAGCAGTTACGGGACTAGCGGAACCTACGAGCAGTACTTC	CASSYGTSGTYEQYF
TRBJ2-5	TRBV13	TRBD2	NA	TGTGCCAGCACGTATGTAGCGGGGGCCCAAGGGACCCAGTACTTC	CASTYVAGAQGTQYF
TRBJ2-7	TRBV18	TRBD2	NA	TGTGCCAGCTCACCACTGGGGGGGGGCGAGCAGTACTTC	CASSPLGGGEQYF
TRBJ1-5	TRBV6-1	NA	NA	TGTGCCAGCGGGAAACAGGGAAGCAATCAGCCCCAGCATTTT	CASGKQGSNQPQHF
TRBJ1-1	TRBV6-6	NA	NA	TGTGCCAGCAGTTATAGAGGGCACACTGAAGCTTTCTTT	CASSYRGHTEAFF